This T cell receptor (beta chain) was sequenced during a study of T-cell memory formation after mild COVID-19. General observations from the study: Day 15 to 85 contractors were CD4/CD8 balanced; later expanders leaned CD4+. Of the contracting clones, CD4+ ones lay mainly in CM and EM, and CD8+ ones in EMRA.

Each CDR3 protein gets one entry after TCRdb re-called the 5' RACE reads with MiXCR. Seen here are roughly 200,000 distinct CDR3 sequences, roughly 16% observed once, and the top ten hold approximately 2.1%. Comments on this clonotype: The antigen remains undetermined.

CDR1 is SNHLY and CDR2 is FYNNEI in the germline V gene. V shed 6 bases and J 8 bases; nucleotides not matched to a gene: 13. This CDR3 has 15 amino acids. This TCR was recovered from an adult woman who had mild COVID-19 (a few samples of this study predate the infection). Cell type and time point are not known. Sequencing was done on a sample of PBMCs or a T cell subset sorted from them (not recorded which). The rearrangement uses TRBV2 and TRBJ2-1; 7 bases are shared with TRBD2. The CDR3 protein is CASSVSGVLVYEQFF. The CDR3 region has the DNA TGTGCCAGCAGCGTCAGCGGGGTCCTTGTTTATGAGCAGTTCTTC.